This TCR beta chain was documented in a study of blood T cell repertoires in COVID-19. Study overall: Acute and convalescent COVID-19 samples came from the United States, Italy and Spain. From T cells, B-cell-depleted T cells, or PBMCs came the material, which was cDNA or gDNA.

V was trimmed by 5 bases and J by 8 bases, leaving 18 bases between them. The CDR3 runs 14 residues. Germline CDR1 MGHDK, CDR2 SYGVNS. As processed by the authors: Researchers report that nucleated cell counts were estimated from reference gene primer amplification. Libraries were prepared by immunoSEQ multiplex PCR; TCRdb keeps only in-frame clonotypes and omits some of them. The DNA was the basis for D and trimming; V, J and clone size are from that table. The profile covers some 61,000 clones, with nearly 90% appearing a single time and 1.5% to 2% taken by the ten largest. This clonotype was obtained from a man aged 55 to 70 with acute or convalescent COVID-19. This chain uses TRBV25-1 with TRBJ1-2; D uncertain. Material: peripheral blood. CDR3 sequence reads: CASSPTGGVGGYTF. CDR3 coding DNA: TGTGCCAGCAGTCCAACCGGCGGGGTAGGGGGCTACACCTTC.